This TCR beta chain is from a study of blood T cell repertoires in COVID-19 (dated by TCRdb to about 2020). Background on the whole study: Samples covering the acute and convalescent phases of COVID-19 were provided by collaborators in the United States, Italy and Spain. Nearly every sample came with metadata listing a de-identified subject ID, COVID-19 status, age in years and sex. Where available, HLA class I and class II types were obtained from metadata supplied by the sample provider rather than from assay-based typing. Subjects who had been exposed to COVID-19, were actively infected with it, or had recovered from it provided the deeply sampled blood TCRbeta repertoires that made up the dataset. The repertoires were released in a freely available public database intended as a resource for research on the immune response to SARS-CoV-2. The material from the prospective study consisted of cDNA or gDNA derived from T cells, B-cell-depleted T cells, or PBMCs. Samples were obtained from the ongoing ImmuneRACE study (first 160 participants) and from 1,000 to 1,500 subjects provided by 6 global collaborators. Here is what the overall study found, with its caveats: Clinical and demographic metadata were provided uncurated, with the amount varying by source and participant.

Comment on this clone: It has no known antigen specificity. Nothing much larger sits one base from this clone, and base qualities are not available.

The immunoSEQ Assay, a bias-controlled multiplex PCR, was used to amplify TCRbeta CDR3 regions from genomic DNA. The authors' pipeline ran thus. Nucleated cell counts per sample were estimated from amplification of reference gene primers within the assay. To quantify the absolute abundance of each unique TCRbeta CDR3 rearrangement, sequence reads were collapsed and filtered. For each sample, productive Simpson clonality was calculated by taking the square root of Simpson's diversity index across productive rearrangements. Not all clones reach the TCRdb copy of this immuneACCESS table, which keeps in-frame sequences only. Checked studies attribute under half of the gap to unresolved V genes and leave the rest unexplained. That table furnishes V, J and clone size, whereas the DNA furnished D and trimming. This sample is represented by about 50,000 clones; around 90% of them were singletons. About a tenth of the sample lies in the top ten.

The germline V gene provides CDR1 MDHEN and CDR2 SYDVKM. Relative to germline, V is 3 bases shorter and J is 5 bases shorter, with 5 bases between their ends. Including cysteine and phenylalanine, the CDR3 has 12 amino acids. Just CDR3 DNA is preserved here, 36 bases in frame from base 1. Whole blood was collected in K2EDTA tubes by collaborating institutions according to the institutions' own protocols. Collaborator samples were shipped for TCRbeta analysis as frozen whole blood, isolated PBMCs, or DNA extracted from either sample type. The source of this sequence is a man between 50 and 59 years old with active COVID-19. In this chain, TRBV28 is recombined with TRBJ1-5, with an unclear D gene assignment. Source material: peripheral blood. The DNA sequence is TGTGCCAGCAGTTTTGCGGATCAGCCCCAGCATTTT. Its protein is CASSFADQPQHF.